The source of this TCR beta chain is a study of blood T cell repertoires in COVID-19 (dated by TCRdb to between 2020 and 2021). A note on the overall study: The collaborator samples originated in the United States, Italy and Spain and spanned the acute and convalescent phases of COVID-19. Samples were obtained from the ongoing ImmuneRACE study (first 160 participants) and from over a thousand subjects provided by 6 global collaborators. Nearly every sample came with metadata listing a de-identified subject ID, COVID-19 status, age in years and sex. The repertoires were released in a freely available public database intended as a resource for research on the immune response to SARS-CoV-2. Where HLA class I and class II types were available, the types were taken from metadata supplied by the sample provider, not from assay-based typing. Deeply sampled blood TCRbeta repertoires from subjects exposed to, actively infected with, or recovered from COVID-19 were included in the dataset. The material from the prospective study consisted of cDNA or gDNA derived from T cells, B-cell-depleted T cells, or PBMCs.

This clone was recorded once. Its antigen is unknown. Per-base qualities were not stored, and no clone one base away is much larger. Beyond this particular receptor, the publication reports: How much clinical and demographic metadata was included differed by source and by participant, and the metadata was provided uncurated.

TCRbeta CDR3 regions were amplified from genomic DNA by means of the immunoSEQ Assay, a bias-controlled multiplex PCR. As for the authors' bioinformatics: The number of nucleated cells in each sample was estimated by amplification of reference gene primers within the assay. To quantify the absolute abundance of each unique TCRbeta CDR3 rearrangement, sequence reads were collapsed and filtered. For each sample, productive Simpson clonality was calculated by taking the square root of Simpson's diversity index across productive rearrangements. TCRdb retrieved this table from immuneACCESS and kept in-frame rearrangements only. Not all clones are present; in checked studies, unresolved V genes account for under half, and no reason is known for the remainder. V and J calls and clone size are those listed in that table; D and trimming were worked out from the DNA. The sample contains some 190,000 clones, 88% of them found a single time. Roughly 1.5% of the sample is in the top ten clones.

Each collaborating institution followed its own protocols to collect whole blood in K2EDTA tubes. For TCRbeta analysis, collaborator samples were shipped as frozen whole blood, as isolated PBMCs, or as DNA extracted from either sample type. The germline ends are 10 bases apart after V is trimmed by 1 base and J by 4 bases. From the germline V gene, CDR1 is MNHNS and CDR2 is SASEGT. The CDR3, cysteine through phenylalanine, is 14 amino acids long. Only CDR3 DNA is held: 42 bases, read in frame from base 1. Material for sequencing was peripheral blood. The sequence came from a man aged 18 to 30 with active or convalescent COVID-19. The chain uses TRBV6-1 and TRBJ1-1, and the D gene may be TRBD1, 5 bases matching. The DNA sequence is TGTGCCAGCAGTGAAGAGGGGTGGGGCACTGAAGCTTTCTTT. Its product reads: CASSEEGWGTEAFF.